This paragraph reports one T cell receptor (beta chain). This sample stems from a study of blood T cell repertoires in COVID-19. Study details: From the United States, Italy and Spain came samples of acute and convalescent COVID-19.

Authors' methods: The assay estimated nucleated cells by amplifying reference gene primers. Profiled with immunoSEQ multiplex PCR; TCRdb holds only in-frame clones, not every one. Clone size and V and J calls were adopted from that table, with D and trimming inferred from the DNA. This sample yields about 150,000 clones, of which approximately 91% are seen a single time; approximately 5% belongs to the top ten. While infection was still active, Seattle patients were enrolled and then followed longitudinally. V lost 6 bases and J lost 4; bases outside the gene matches: 3. The CDR3 has 13 residues. Germline V gene sequence: CDR1 MNHEY, CDR2 SVGAGI.

The sequenced sample consisted of peripheral blood. V gene TRBV6-5 combines with J gene TRBJ1-1; 9 bases are a match to TRBD1. The source is a man aged 18 to 35 with COVID-19, enrolled during active disease. In DNA, the CDR3 is TGTGCCAGCAGGGGACAGGGATTCACTGAAGCTTTCTTT. Its translation is CASRGQGFTEAFF.